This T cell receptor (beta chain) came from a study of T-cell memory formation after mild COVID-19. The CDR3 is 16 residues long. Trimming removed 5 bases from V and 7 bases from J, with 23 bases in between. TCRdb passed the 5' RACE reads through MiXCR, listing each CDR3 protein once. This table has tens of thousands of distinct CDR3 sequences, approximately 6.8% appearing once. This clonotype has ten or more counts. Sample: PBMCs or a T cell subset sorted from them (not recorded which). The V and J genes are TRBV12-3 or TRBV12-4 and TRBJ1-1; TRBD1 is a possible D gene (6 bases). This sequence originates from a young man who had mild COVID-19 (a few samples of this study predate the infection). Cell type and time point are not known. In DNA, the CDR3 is TGTGCCAGCAGTCTCAATACAGGGCCCCTAGGTGGTGAAGCTTTCTTT. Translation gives CASSLNTGPLGGEAFF.